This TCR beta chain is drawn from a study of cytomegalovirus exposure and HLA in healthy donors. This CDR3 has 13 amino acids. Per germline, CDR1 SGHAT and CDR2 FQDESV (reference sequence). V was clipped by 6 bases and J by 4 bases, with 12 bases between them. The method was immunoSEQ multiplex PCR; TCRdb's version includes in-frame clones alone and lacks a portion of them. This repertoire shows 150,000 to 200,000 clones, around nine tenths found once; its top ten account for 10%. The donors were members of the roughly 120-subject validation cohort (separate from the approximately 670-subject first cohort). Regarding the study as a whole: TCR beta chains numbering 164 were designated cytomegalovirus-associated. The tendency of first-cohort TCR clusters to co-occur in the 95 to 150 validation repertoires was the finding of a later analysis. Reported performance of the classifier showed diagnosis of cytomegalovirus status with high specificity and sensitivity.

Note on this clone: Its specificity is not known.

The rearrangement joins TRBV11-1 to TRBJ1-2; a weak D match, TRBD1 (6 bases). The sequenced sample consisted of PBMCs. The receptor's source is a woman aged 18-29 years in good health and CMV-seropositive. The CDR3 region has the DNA TGTGCCAGCAGGGCGACAGGTTCCTATGGCTACACCTTC. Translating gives CASRATGSYGYTF.